The rows below give T cell receptor beta chains drawn from one sample of a study of blood T cell repertoires in COVID-19. Here immunoSEQ multiplex PCR was the method, and the copy in TCRdb shows in-frame clones only, minus some. The repertoire holds 100,000 or so clones, with about four fifths as singletons. The sample taken for sequencing was peripheral blood. Receptors were obtained from a man aged 80 or over with acute or convalescent COVID-19. Both conserved end residues are part of each CDR3. Fields, in order: J gene, D gene, V gene, clone size, CDR3 DNA, CDR3 protein. D genes are given only for firm matches. Expanded clones are given a class, and other clones once, few, many or no size at all.

TRBJ2-5,.,TRBV16,once,TGTGCCAGCAGCCAATCGGGTAGGGAGGAGACCCAGTACTTC,CASSQSGREETQYF
TRBJ2-3,.,TRBV5-1,.,TGCGCCAGCAGCCGCTTAGCTAGCTTCACAGATACGCAGTATTTT,CASSRLASFTDTQYF
TRBJ2-3,.,TRBV5-5,.,TGTGCCAGCAGCCCCCTCCCCCGCCAGGGCACAGATACGCAGTATTTT,CASSPLPRQGTDTQYF
TRBJ1-6,.,TRBV27,.,TGTGCCAGCAGTTTTCGGGGGGACTATTCACCCCTCCACTTT,CASSFRGDYSPLHF
TRBJ2-7,.,TRBV11-2,.,TGTGCCAGCAGCTTAGTACGCGGATCCTACGAGCAGTACTTC,CASSLVRGSYEQYF
TRBJ2-7,.,TRBV11-2,.,TGTGCCAGCAGCTTCCGGGACTCTTCTTCCTACGAGCAGTACTTC,CASSFRDSSSYEQYF
TRBJ2-2,TRBD2,TRBV28,.,TGTGCCAGCTCTCCGGGGGGAGGCACCGGGGAGCTGTTTTTT,CASSPGGGTGELFF
TRBJ1-1,.,TRBV5-1,once,TGCGCCAGTTCAACAGGGAACACTGAAGCTTTCTTT,CASSTGNTEAFF
TRBJ2-2,TRBD1,TRBV7-9,once,TGTGCCAGCAGCCCGGGACAGGTTGGCTTTCGGGATTTCACCGGGGAGCTGTTTTTT,CASSPGQVGFRDFTGELFF
TRBJ1-2,TRBD1,TRBV6-5,.,TGTGCCAGCAGTCCTGACAGGGAACGGGGCTATGGCTACACCTTC,CASSPDRERGYGYTF
TRBJ1-4,.,TRBV28,.,TGTGCCAGCAGCCGTGGTGGGGCCGGGAATGAAAAACTGTTTTTT,CASSRGGAGNEKLFF
TRBJ2-2,TRBD2,TRBV5-1,.,TGCGCCAGCGCACACACTAGCGGGAGGCCCGGGGAGCTGTTTTTT,CASAHTSGRPGELFF
TRBJ1-4,TRBD1,TRBV5-1,.,TGCGCCAGCAGCTCCAGGGGGTCTAATGAAAAACTGTTTTTT,CASSSRGSNEKLFF
TRBJ2-7,TRBD2,TRBV2,few,TGTGCCAGCAGCCCGGGACTATACCCCGAGCAGTACTTC,CASSPGLYPEQYF
TRBJ2-2,.,TRBV7-2,.,TGTGCCAGCAGCTTGGACACGGGGAACACCGGGGAGCTGTTTTTT,CASSLDTGNTGELFF
TRBJ1-6,TRBD1,TRBV18,.,TGTGCCAGCTCAGCCCGGACAGGGGGCGATTCACCCCTCCACTTT,CASSARTGGDSPLHF
TRBJ2-2,.,TRBV27,.,TGTGCCAGCAGTTTAAGATCAGGGGCCACCGGGGAGCTGTTTTTT,CASSLRSGATGELFF
TRBJ1-1,TRBD1,TRBV19,.,TGTGCCAGTGGGACAGGCCTAGACACTGAAGCTTTCTTT,CASGTGLDTEAFF
TRBJ1-5,TRBD1,TRBV6-2/TRBV6-3,.,TGTGCCAGCAGTCGGGACAGGGGGAGCAATCAGCCCCAGCATTTT,CASSRDRGSNQPQHF
TRBJ1-1,.,TRBV3-1/TRBV3-2,.,TGTGCCAGCAGCCAAGTCGACAGGCCGAACACTGAAGCTTTCTTT,CASSQVDRPNTEAFF
TRBJ2-2,TRBD1,TRBV5-1,.,TGCGCCAGCAGCTTATGGACAGGGACCACCGGGGAGCTGTTTTTT,CASSLWTGTTGELFF
TRBJ2-1,TRBD2,TRBV6-1,.,TGTGCCAGCAGTGAAGGGCTAGCGGGAGCTGGGGGGTACACGGATGAGCAGTTCTTC,CASSEGLAGAGGYTDEQFF
TRBJ2-1,TRBD2,TRBV11-2,.,TGTGCCAGCAGCTTCACACCCCTAGCGGGCAATGAGCAGTTCTTC,CASSFTPLAGNEQFF
TRBJ2-4,.,TRBV7-2,.,TGTGCCAGCAGCCCAACCCCCCGAGGGGGAAACATTCAGTACTTC,CASSPTPRGGNIQYF
TRBJ1-5,.,TRBV7-9,.,TGTGCCAGCAGCGCCGGGAGCCTCAATCAGCCCCAGCATTTT,CASSAGSLNQPQHF
TRBJ2-1,.,TRBV20-1,.,TGCAGTGCTAGACATTACAATGAGCAGTTCTTC,CSARHYNEQFF
TRBJ1-2,TRBD1,TRBV7-2,.,TGTGCCAGCAGCACAAGCACCGGGACAGGGTACGGTGGCTACACCTTC,CASSTSTGTGYGGYTF
TRBJ1-1,.,TRBV20-1,.,TGCAGTGCTAAGTACAGACATGAAGCTTTCTTT,CSAKYRHEAFF
TRBJ1-1,.,TRBV12-5,.,TGTGCTAGTGGTCGGAACACTGAAGCTTTCTTT,CASGRNTEAFF
TRBJ2-5,TRBD1,TRBV29-1,.,TGCAGCGTCAACAGGGGACAAGAGACCCAGTACTTC,CSVNRGQETQYF
TRBJ2-2,TRBD2,TRBV3-1/TRBV3-2,.,TGTGCCAGCAGCCTCAACTGGGGGGGAACCGGGGAGCTGTTTTTT,CASSLNWGGTGELFF
TRBJ1-1,TRBD1,TRBV27,.,TGTGCCAGCAGTTCTTTGGGACAGGGTGTTGTCACTGAAGCTTTCTTT,CASSSLGQGVVTEAFF
TRBJ2-6,.,TRBV28,.,TGTGCCAGCAGTAAGGAGTTTAGGACAGTTTTCTCTGGGGCCAACGTCCTGACTTTC,CASSKEFRTVFSGANVLTF
TRBJ1-1,.,TRBV7-2,.,TGTGCCAGCAGCCCCACAGGGACCGGCACTGAAGCTTTCTTT,CASSPTGTGTEAFF
TRBJ1-2,.,TRBV7-2,.,TGTGCCAGCACTTCCTCGGGGAACTATGGCTACACCTTC,CASTSSGNYGYTF
TRBJ2-5,.,TRBV9,.,TGTGCCAGCAGCGTAGATCCGGGGTTGACGACCCAGTACTTC,CASSVDPGLTTQYF
TRBJ2-1,TRBD2,TRBV11-2,.,TGTGCCAGCAGCTTCCTAGCGGGAGGCCCTAATGAGCAGTTCTTC,CASSFLAGGPNEQFF
TRBJ2-5,.,TRBV20-1,few,TGCAGTGCTAGAGATCAGGAGACCCAGTACTTC,CSARDQETQYF
TRBJ1-2,TRBD1,TRBV3-1/TRBV3-2,.,TGTGCCAGCAGCGCTACAGGGGCCTATGGCTACACCTTC,CASSATGAYGYTF
TRBJ2-4,TRBD1,TRBV23-1,.,TGCGCCAGCAGTCAATTGGACAGGGGGCCTGACATTCAGTACTTC,CASSQLDRGPDIQYF
TRBJ2-4,.,TRBV19,.,TGTGCCAGTAGTATAGATACTTCGGGAAACATTCAGTACTTC,CASSIDTSGNIQYF
TRBJ2-2,.,TRBV28,.,TGTGCCAGCAGTTTAGGGGTCGGGCGGAGGGACACCGGGGAGCTGTTTTTT,CASSLGVGRRDTGELFF
TRBJ2-1,.,TRBV5-5,once,TGTGCCAGCAGCTTGGTGGGGGGGCAGGACTACAATGAGCAGTTCTTC,CASSLVGGQDYNEQFF
TRBJ2-5,TRBD1,TRBV28,once,TGTGCCAGCAGCACCTCGGACAGGGCGGAGGTCGATGGGGAGACCCAGTACTTC,CASSTSDRAEVDGETQYF
TRBJ1-2,.,TRBV10-3,.,TGTGCCATCAGTGAGAGGGGTACTAACTATGGCTACACCTTC,CAISERGTNYGYTF
TRBJ2-3,TRBD2,TRBV3-1/TRBV3-2,once,TGTGCCAGCAGCCGGAGAGGGACTAGCGGACGCACAGATACGCAGTATTTT,CASSRRGTSGRTDTQYF
TRBJ2-5,TRBD1,TRBV6-6,once,TGTGCCACCAAGGCGCACAGGGGCTTGTACCAAGAGACCCAGTACTTC,CATKAHRGLYQETQYF
TRBJ2-7,.,TRBV20-1,.,TGCAGTGCTAGTGGGTTTGTGGGAGCAAGGAACGAGCAGTACTTC,CSASGFVGARNEQYF
TRBJ1-1,TRBD1,TRBV18,.,TGTGCCAGCTCGCCGACAGGGGGCAGCACTGAAGCTTTCTTT,CASSPTGGSTEAFF
TRBJ2-3,TRBD1,TRBV5-4,.,TGTGCCAGCAGCCCTTCCCTGACAGGGGAAACAGATACGCAGTATTTT,CASSPSLTGETDTQYF
TRBJ1-2,.,TRBV7-2,few,TGTGCCAGCAGCTTAGATGGAGGGAGTAGAGGCTACACCTTC,CASSLDGGSRGYTF